The text below deals with one TCR beta chain. This sample stems from a study of blood T cell repertoires in COVID-19. Here immunoSEQ multiplex PCR was the method, and the copy in TCRdb shows in-frame clones only, minus some. The data contain roughly 240,000 clones, approximately 89% of them singletons. V was cut by 3 bases and J by 2 bases, with 23 bases left in between. The CDR3 has 19 residues. CDR1 and CDR2 from the germline V gene are SEHNR and FQNEAQ (reference sequence). This chain connects TRBV7-9 to TRBJ1-3; D remains ambiguous. Sequences were obtained from PBMCs or T cells enriched from blood (not recorded which). The clonotype was recovered from a woman aged 35 to 49 with acute COVID-19. The CDR3 is CASSLPEVPGVETGNTIYF. The DNA for the CDR3 is TGTGCCAGCAGCTTGCCCGAGGTACCGGGAGTCGAGACTGGAAACACCATATATTTT.